A selection of T cell receptor beta chains follows, all from one sample in a study of blood T cell repertoires in COVID-19. Sequencing used immunoSEQ multiplex PCR; TCRdb keeps in-frame clones, though not all of them. In the table there are under 200,000 clones, around four fifths of which are singletons. The sample was PBMCs or T cells enriched from blood (not recorded which). All receptors derive from a man in his fifties or sixties who had recovered from COVID-19. Both conserved end residues are part of each CDR3. The order of the fields is clone size, V gene, J gene, D gene, CDR3 DNA, CDR3 protein. The D gene is left open where the match is weak. Rows may omit the clone size; those that give it use once, few, many or a size class.

abundance: once
v_gene: TRBV2
j_gene: TRBJ2-7
d_gene: -
CDR3nt: TGTGCCAGCAGTGTCCGGGGGTGGGGCGACGAGCAGTACTTC
CDR3aa: CASSVRGWGDEQYF

abundance: -
v_gene: TRBV5-6
j_gene: TRBJ2-2
d_gene: -
CDR3nt: TGTGCCAGCAGCTTAGTCGAGACAGCCAACACCGGGGAGCTGTTTTTT
CDR3aa: CASSLVETANTGELFF

abundance: -
v_gene: TRBV11-3
j_gene: TRBJ2-7
d_gene: TRBD1
CDR3nt: TGTGCCAGCAGCCCGGGACCGGGACAGGGTATTTACGAGCAGTACTTC
CDR3aa: CASSPGPGQGIYEQYF

abundance: -
v_gene: TRBV6-2/TRBV6-3
j_gene: TRBJ2-7
d_gene: TRBD2
CDR3nt: TGTGCCAGCACCCCCGTGGGACTAGCGGGGGGAGCGCAGTACTTC
CDR3aa: CASTPVGLAGGAQYF

abundance: -
v_gene: TRBV6-1
j_gene: TRBJ2-7
d_gene: -
CDR3nt: TGTGCCAGCAGTGAAGATCCCCGGGGGGAGCAGTACTTC
CDR3aa: CASSEDPRGEQYF

abundance: -
v_gene: TRBV29-1
j_gene: TRBJ2-2
d_gene: -
CDR3nt: TGCAGCGTTGGGGGCGGTCCACCCGGGGAGCTGTTTTTT
CDR3aa: CSVGGGPPGELFF

abundance: -
v_gene: TRBV7-3
j_gene: TRBJ2-2
d_gene: -
CDR3nt: TGTGCCAGCAGTTCAGGGGTCGGTACCGGGGAGCTGTTTTTT
CDR3aa: CASSSGVGTGELFF

abundance: -
v_gene: TRBV6-4
j_gene: TRBJ1-4
d_gene: -
CDR3nt: TGTGCCAGCAGTGACAGGGGGGGAGAAAAACTGTTTTTT
CDR3aa: CASSDRGGEKLFF

abundance: -
v_gene: TRBV11-3
j_gene: TRBJ1-2
d_gene: -
CDR3nt: TGTGCCAGCAGCTTGGGAAGGGGAAGTAACTATGGCTACACCTTC
CDR3aa: CASSLGRGSNYGYTF

abundance: -
v_gene: TRBV15
j_gene: TRBJ2-5
d_gene: TRBD1
CDR3nt: TGTGCCACCAGCGGCCAGGGGGACCAAGAGACCCAGTACTTC
CDR3aa: CATSGQGDQETQYF

abundance: -
v_gene: TRBV6-2/TRBV6-3
j_gene: TRBJ1-5
d_gene: -
CDR3nt: TGTGCCAGCAGTTACTCTGGGGCTCGGGTTTATCAGCCCCAGCATTTT
CDR3aa: CASSYSGARVYQPQHF

abundance: -
v_gene: TRBV6-5
j_gene: TRBJ1-1
d_gene: TRBD1
CDR3nt: TGTGCCAGCAGGGTCCGACAGGGAGGAACTGAAGCTTTCTTT
CDR3aa: CASRVRQGGTEAFF

abundance: -
v_gene: TRBV7-9
j_gene: TRBJ1-1
d_gene: -
CDR3nt: TGTGCCAGCAGCTTGCAGGGGAAGGGGACTGAAGCTTTCTTT
CDR3aa: CASSLQGKGTEAFF

abundance: few
v_gene: TRBV4-3
j_gene: TRBJ1-1
d_gene: TRBD1
CDR3nt: TGCGCCAGCAGGTCGGGACAGCCTAACACTGAAGCTTTCTTT
CDR3aa: CASRSGQPNTEAFF

abundance: -
v_gene: TRBV7-2
j_gene: TRBJ2-5
d_gene: -
CDR3nt: TGTGCCAGCAGCCACGGGAACCACCAAGAGACCCAGTACTTC
CDR3aa: CASSHGNHQETQYF

abundance: -
v_gene: TRBV19
j_gene: TRBJ1-2
d_gene: -
CDR3nt: TGTGCCAGTAGGCCGGGGGACTGGAGCTACTATGGCTACACCTTC
CDR3aa: CASRPGDWSYYGYTF

abundance: -
v_gene: TRBV3-1/TRBV3-2
j_gene: TRBJ2-2
d_gene: TRBD2
CDR3nt: TGTGCCAGCAGCCAAGAGGGCTGGAAGCGGGGGGGTTCGGACACCGGGGAGCTGTTTTTT
CDR3aa: CASSQEGWKRGGSDTGELFF

abundance: -
v_gene: TRBV10-2
j_gene: TRBJ2-3
d_gene: -
CDR3nt: TGCGCCAGCGCGGACAGACTAGCTGTGGGCACAGATACGCAGTATTTT
CDR3aa: CASADRLAVGTDTQYF

abundance: -
v_gene: TRBV4-2
j_gene: TRBJ1-5
d_gene: TRBD1
CDR3nt: TGTGCCAGCAGCCAAGATGACCTCCGGGACAGGGGGAATCAGCCCCAGCATTTT
CDR3aa: CASSQDDLRDRGNQPQHF

abundance: -
v_gene: TRBV10-3
j_gene: TRBJ1-1
d_gene: -
CDR3nt: TGTGCCATCAGCAACCAGGGGAGGGACACTGAAGCTTTCTTT
CDR3aa: CAISNQGRDTEAFF

abundance: -
v_gene: TRBV14
j_gene: TRBJ2-5
d_gene: -
CDR3nt: TGTGCCAGCAGCCAAGTTTATTCTAGCAGGGAGACCCAGTACTTC
CDR3aa: CASSQVYSSRETQYF

abundance: -
v_gene: TRBV7-9
j_gene: TRBJ1-1
d_gene: -
CDR3nt: TGTGCCAGCAGTCGGGAGGGAATCACTGAAGCTTTCTTT
CDR3aa: CASSREGITEAFF

abundance: -
v_gene: TRBV21-1
j_gene: TRBJ2-2
d_gene: -
CDR3nt: TGTGCCAGAGGAAGGGGCAACACCGGGGAGCTGTTTTTT
CDR3aa: CARGRGNTGELFF

abundance: -
v_gene: TRBV6-5
j_gene: TRBJ2-5
d_gene: TRBD1
CDR3nt: TGTGCCAGCAGTTACGGAAGGGGACAGGGGGAGACCCAGTACTTC
CDR3aa: CASSYGRGQGETQYF

abundance: once
v_gene: TRBV7-8
j_gene: TRBJ2-3
d_gene: TRBD2
CDR3nt: TGTGCCAGCAGCCCTGCAAAACTAGCGGGGGGCCTTAGCGTGTCCACAGATACGCAGTATTTT
CDR3aa: CASSPAKLAGGLSVSTDTQYF

abundance: -
v_gene: TRBV19
j_gene: TRBJ1-4
d_gene: TRBD1
CDR3nt: TGTGCCAGTAGTAATAGACAGGGTTCAGTCTCGGGAAAACTGTTTTTT
CDR3aa: CASSNRQGSVSGKLFF

abundance: -
v_gene: TRBV3-1/TRBV3-2
j_gene: TRBJ2-3
d_gene: TRBD2
CDR3nt: TGTGCCAGCAGCCACGGACTAGCGGGGGGCCGAGATACGCAGTATTTT
CDR3aa: CASSHGLAGGRDTQYF

abundance: -
v_gene: TRBV7-8
j_gene: TRBJ1-5
d_gene: -
CDR3nt: TGTGCCAGCAGCTTATCAGGTGGTCTTACTAGCAATCAGCCCCAGCATTTT
CDR3aa: CASSLSGGLTSNQPQHF

abundance: -
v_gene: TRBV18
j_gene: TRBJ2-2
d_gene: -
CDR3nt: TGTGCCAGCTCAGTCAGGGGGAACACCGGGGAGCTGTTTTTT
CDR3aa: CASSVRGNTGELFF

abundance: -
v_gene: TRBV5-4
j_gene: TRBJ2-3
d_gene: -
CDR3nt: TGTGCCAGCAGCTTGGGTCGGGACACGGGCACAGATACGCAGTATTTT
CDR3aa: CASSLGRDTGTDTQYF

abundance: -
v_gene: TRBV7-2
j_gene: TRBJ1-6
d_gene: TRBD1
CDR3nt: TGTGCCAGCAGCTTAGGACAGGGTAGTTCACCCCTCCACTTT
CDR3aa: CASSLGQGSSPLHF

abundance: -
v_gene: TRBV2
j_gene: TRBJ2-3
d_gene: -
CDR3nt: TGTGCCAGCCTCTTAGACAGCATCCCTAGCACAGATACGCAGTATTTT
CDR3aa: CASLLDSIPSTDTQYF

abundance: -
v_gene: TRBV7-9
j_gene: TRBJ2-7
d_gene: TRBD2
CDR3nt: TGTGCCAGCAGCCCCGTGGGGGGGAGTTACGAGCAGTACTTC
CDR3aa: CASSPVGGSYEQYF

abundance: -
v_gene: TRBV7-2
j_gene: TRBJ2-1
d_gene: TRBD2
CDR3nt: TGTGCCAGCAGCTCACTAGCGGGGGTCTCCTACAATGAGCAGTTCTTC
CDR3aa: CASSSLAGVSYNEQFF

abundance: -
v_gene: TRBV7-3
j_gene: TRBJ1-3
d_gene: -
CDR3nt: TGTGCCAGCAGACTCACCTGGGGAGGGATAGGAGGAAACACCATATATTTT
CDR3aa: CASRLTWGGIGGNTIYF

abundance: once
v_gene: TRBV7-9
j_gene: TRBJ2-3
d_gene: -
CDR3nt: TGTGCCAGCGAACGGGGGGCGTACACAGATACGCAGTATTTT
CDR3aa: CASERGAYTDTQYF

abundance: -
v_gene: TRBV7-2
j_gene: TRBJ1-1
d_gene: TRBD1
CDR3nt: TGTGCCAGCAGCTTAGCAGGGGGCAGGGGGCGCCGGAACACTGAAGCTTTCTTT
CDR3aa: CASSLAGGRGRRNTEAFF

abundance: -
v_gene: TRBV11-2
j_gene: TRBJ1-2
d_gene: TRBD1
CDR3nt: TGTGCCAGCAGCCCACAGGGGGTTGACTATGGCTACACCTTC
CDR3aa: CASSPQGVDYGYTF

abundance: many
v_gene: TRBV7-8
j_gene: TRBJ2-7
d_gene: TRBD1
CDR3nt: TGTGCCAGCAGCCCCTATTCCCCCGGGACAGGTAATCTCGAGCAGTACTTC
CDR3aa: CASSPYSPGTGNLEQYF

abundance: -
v_gene: TRBV5-1
j_gene: TRBJ2-2
d_gene: TRBD2
CDR3nt: TGCGCCAGCAGCCTTGTTGCTAGCGGGGGGAAGAACACCGGGGAGCTGTTTTTT
CDR3aa: CASSLVASGGKNTGELFF

abundance: few
v_gene: TRBV23-1
j_gene: TRBJ1-1
d_gene: TRBD1
CDR3nt: TGCGCCAGCAGTCAATCGAGGGGGGACAGCCCGAACACTGAAGCTTTCTTT
CDR3aa: CASSQSRGDSPNTEAFF

abundance: -
v_gene: TRBV5-8
j_gene: TRBJ2-7
d_gene: TRBD2
CDR3nt: TGTGCCAGCAGCCCAAGACTAGCGGGGGACTCCTACGAGCAGTACTTC
CDR3aa: CASSPRLAGDSYEQYF

abundance: -
v_gene: TRBV28
j_gene: TRBJ1-2
d_gene: -
CDR3nt: TGTGCCAGCAGCGTAAACTATGGCTACACCTTC
CDR3aa: CASSVNYGYTF

abundance: -
v_gene: TRBV9
j_gene: TRBJ1-3
d_gene: -
CDR3nt: TGTGCCAGCAGCGTAGAAGGAGCAGGAAACACCATATATTTT
CDR3aa: CASSVEGAGNTIYF

abundance: -
v_gene: TRBV19
j_gene: TRBJ1-1
d_gene: -
CDR3nt: TGTGCCAGTAGTATACCCCCATCGAACACTGAAGCTTTCTTT
CDR3aa: CASSIPPSNTEAFF

abundance: few
v_gene: TRBV15
j_gene: TRBJ2-5
d_gene: -
CDR3nt: TGTGCCACCAGCAGAGATCTGGTACAGCAAGAGACCCAGTACTTC
CDR3aa: CATSRDLVQQETQYF

abundance: -
v_gene: TRBV12-3/TRBV12-4
j_gene: TRBJ1-1
d_gene: -
CDR3nt: TGTGCCAGCAGACCACACGAGAACACTGAAGCTTTCTTT
CDR3aa: CASRPHENTEAFF